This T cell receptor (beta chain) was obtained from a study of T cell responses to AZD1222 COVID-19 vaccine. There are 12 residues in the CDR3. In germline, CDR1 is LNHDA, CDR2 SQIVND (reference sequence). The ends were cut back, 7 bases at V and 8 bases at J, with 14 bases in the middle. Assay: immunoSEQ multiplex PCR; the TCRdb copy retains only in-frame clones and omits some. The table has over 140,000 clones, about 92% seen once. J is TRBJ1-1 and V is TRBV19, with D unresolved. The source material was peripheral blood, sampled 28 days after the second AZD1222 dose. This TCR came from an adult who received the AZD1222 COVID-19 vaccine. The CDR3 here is CASTRQNGEAFF. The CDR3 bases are TGTGCCAGTACCCGCCAGAACGGGGAAGCTTTCTTT.